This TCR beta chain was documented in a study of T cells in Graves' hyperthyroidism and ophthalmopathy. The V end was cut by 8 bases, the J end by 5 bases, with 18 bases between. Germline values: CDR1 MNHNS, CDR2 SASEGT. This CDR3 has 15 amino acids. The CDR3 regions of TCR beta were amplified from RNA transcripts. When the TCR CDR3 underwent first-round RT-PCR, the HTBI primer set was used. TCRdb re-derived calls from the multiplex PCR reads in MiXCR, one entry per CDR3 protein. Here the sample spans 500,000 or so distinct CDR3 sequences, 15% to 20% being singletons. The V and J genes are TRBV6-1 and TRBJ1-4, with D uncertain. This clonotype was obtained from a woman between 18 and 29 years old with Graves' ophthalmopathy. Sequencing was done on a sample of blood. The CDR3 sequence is CASRSLDGTNEKLFF. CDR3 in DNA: TGTGCCAGCCGCTCGCTGGACGGTACAAATGAAAAACTGTTTTTT.